This entry lists 9 T cell receptor beta chains sequenced from one sample in a study of blood T cell repertoires in COVID-19. Measured with immunoSEQ multiplex PCR; TCRdb has only the in-frame clones, and not every one. The repertoire holds hundreds of thousands of clones, approximately 89% seen once, with 5.5% to 8.5% in the top ten. Sequencing input: peripheral blood. The receptors were sampled from a woman in her 30s who had recovered from COVID-19.

In this sample, this clone turned up a few times. The rearrangement uses TRBV7-9 and TRBJ1-1, with 9 bases matching TRBD1. Losses at the gene ends were 5 bases for V and 4 bases for J; bases not matched to a gene: 5. This CDR3 region has 14 residues. Germline CDR1 and CDR2: SEHNR and FQNEAQ (reference sequence). The CDR3 is CASSPGQGLTEAFF. The CDR3 DNA is TGTGCCAGCAGCCCCGGACAGGGGCTCACTGAAGCTTTCTTT.

The chain recombines TRBV7-9 with TRBJ1-3; TRBD1 is a possible D gene (6 bases). The germline gives CDR1 SEHNR, CDR2 FQNEAQ (reference sequence). Trimming removed 10 bases at V and 0 bases at J, with 10 bases between. This CDR3 is 13 amino acids long. The CDR3, as DNA: TGTGCCAACCCGGACAGCTCTGGAAACACCATATATTTT. Its translation: CANPDSSGNTIYF.

V usage is TRBV5-1 and J usage is TRBJ2-7; tentative D call: TRBD1 (6 bases). Trimming stripped 4 bases from V and 5 bases from J, with 16 bases between. Germline CDR1 reads SGHRS; CDR2 reads YFSETQ. The CDR3 is made up of 14 amino acids. CDR3 region: CASSVQGPGDEQYF. In DNA form, the CDR3 reads TGCGCCAGCAGCGTACAGGGCCCTGGGGACGAGCAGTACTTC.

The chain joins TRBV28 to TRBJ2-1, with 7 bases fitting TRBD1. CDR1 MDHEN and CDR2 SYDVKM come from the germline V gene. The CDR3 consists of 15 residues. Trimming at V came to 5 bases and at J to 6 bases, leaving 10 bases not matched to a gene. The CDR3 DNA is TGTGCCAGCAGTCGGGACAGCACCCTTAGCAATGAGCAGTTCTTC. Protein product: CASSRDSTLSNEQFF. Variable domain in full (rest from reference TRBV28 and TRBJ2-1): DVKVTQSSRYLVKRTGEKVFLECVQDMDHENMFWYRQDPGLGLRLIYFSYDVKMKEKGDIPEGYSVSREKKERFSLILESASTNQTSMYLCASSRDSTLSNEQFFGPGTRLTVL.

The V gene is TRBV30, the J gene TRBJ1-4, with 9 nucleotides matching TRBD1. The CDR3 contains 13 residues. Germline V gives CDR1 GTSNPN, CDR2 SVGIG (reference sequence). J gave up 7 bases and V 8 bases, and 8 bases lay outside the gene matches. CDR3 DNA sequence: TGTGCCGGGGACAGGGTCTTAGGTGAAAAACTGTTTTTT. Its translation is CAGDRVLGEKLFF.

This chain links TRBV18 with TRBJ1-1; D uncertain. Germline values: CDR1 KGHSH, CDR2 LQKENI. CDR3 length: 13 residues. Trimming took off 3 bases at V and 7 bases at J, with 12 bases between the two ends. CDR3 protein: CASSPTEGFEAFF. CDR3 coding DNA: TGTGCCAGCTCACCCACCGAGGGTTTTGAAGCTTTCTTT.

There are a few counts of this clone. The rearrangement links TRBV11-2 to TRBJ2-7, with no clear D. This CDR3 contains 12 residues. Germline loops: CDR1 SGHAT, CDR2 FQNNGV. V was shortened by 4 bases and J by 5 bases, with 9 bases between the two germline ends. DNA for the CDR3: TGTGCCAGCAGCTCCATTAGTGACGAGCAGTACTTC. Translated: CASSSISDEQYF.

This clone was recorded once. The J gene is TRBJ2-7, the V gene TRBV5-3, with a possible D match to TRBD2 (5 bases). TRBV5-3 is an open reading frame whose function is uncertain. V was trimmed by 4 bases and J by 7 bases, leaving 6 bases between them. The CDR3 covers 10 residues. The CDR3 loop is CARSSGEQYF. The CDR3 DNA follows: TGTGCCAGAAGCAGCGGAGAGCAGTACTTC.

J is TRBJ1-1 and V is TRBV6-5, with a tentative D call TRBD1 (5 bases). Looked up from germline, CDR1 is MNHEY and CDR2 is SVGAGI. This CDR3 has 15 amino acids. The V gene lost 6 bases and the J gene lost 0 bases, with 14 bases spanning the gap. The CDR3 is CASSLNRIMNTEAFF. DNA of the CDR3: TGTGCCAGCAGCTTAAACAGGATCATGAACACTGAAGCTTTCTTT.